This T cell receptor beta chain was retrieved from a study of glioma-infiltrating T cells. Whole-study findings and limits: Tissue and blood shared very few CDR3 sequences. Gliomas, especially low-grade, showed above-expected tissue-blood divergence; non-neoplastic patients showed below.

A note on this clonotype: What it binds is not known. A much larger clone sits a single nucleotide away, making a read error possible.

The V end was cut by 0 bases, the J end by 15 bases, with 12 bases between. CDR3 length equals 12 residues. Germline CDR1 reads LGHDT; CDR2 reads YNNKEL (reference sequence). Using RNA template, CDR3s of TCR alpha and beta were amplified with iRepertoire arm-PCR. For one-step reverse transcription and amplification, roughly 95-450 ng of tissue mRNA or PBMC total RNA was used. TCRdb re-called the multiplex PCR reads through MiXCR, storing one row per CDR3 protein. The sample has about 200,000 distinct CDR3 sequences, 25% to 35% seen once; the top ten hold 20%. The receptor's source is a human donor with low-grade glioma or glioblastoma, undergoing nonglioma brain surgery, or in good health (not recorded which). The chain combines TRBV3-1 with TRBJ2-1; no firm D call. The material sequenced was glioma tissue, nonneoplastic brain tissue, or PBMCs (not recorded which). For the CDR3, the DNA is TGTGCCAGCAGCCAAGATTTAATGGGTATGTTCTTC. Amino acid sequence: CASSQDLMGMFF.